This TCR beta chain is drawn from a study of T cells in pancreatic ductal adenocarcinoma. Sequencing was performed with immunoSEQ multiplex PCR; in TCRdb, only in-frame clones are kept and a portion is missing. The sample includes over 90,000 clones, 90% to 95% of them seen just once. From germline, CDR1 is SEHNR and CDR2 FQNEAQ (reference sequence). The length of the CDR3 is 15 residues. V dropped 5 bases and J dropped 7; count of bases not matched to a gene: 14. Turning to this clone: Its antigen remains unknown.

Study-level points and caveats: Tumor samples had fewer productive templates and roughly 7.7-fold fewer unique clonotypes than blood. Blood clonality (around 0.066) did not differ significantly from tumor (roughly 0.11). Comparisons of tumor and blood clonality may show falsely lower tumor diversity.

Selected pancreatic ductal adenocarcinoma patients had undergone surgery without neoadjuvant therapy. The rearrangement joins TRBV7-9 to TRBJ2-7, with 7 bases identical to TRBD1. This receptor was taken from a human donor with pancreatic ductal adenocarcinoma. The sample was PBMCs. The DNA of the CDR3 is TGTGCCAGCAGCCATTTCCAGGGGGTCCCTCGGGAGCAGTACTTC. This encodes CASSHFQGVPREQYF.